Below, one TCR beta chain is given with its context. Its target is unknown. The authors made TCR beta libraries by quantitative 5'-RACE with molecular barcodes. MiXCR was run by TCRdb on the 5' RACE reads, yielding one entry per CDR3 protein. The sample records some 340,000 distinct CDR3 sequences, 14% to 15% being singletons. The data stem from a study of CD8 T cells in ankylosing spondylitis. Findings and caveats of the study: There was reportedly significant enrichment of clones that were disease-linked in matched ankylosing spondylitis synovial fluid. Roughly eight highly homologous variants made up a TCR beta motif that seemed to typify ankylosing spondylitis blood. Reactive arthritis synovial fluid and blood were previously reported to contain some motif variants.

Germline V lookup: CDR1 KGHSH, CDR2 LQKENI. V was clipped by 3 bases and J by 2 bases, with 10 bases between them. The length of the CDR3 is 14 residues. The origin of this receptor is a male donor with ankylosing spondylitis or in good health (not recorded which). The sequencing input was blood, either unsorted or a sorted T cell fraction (not recorded which). The chain carries TRBV18 and TRBJ2-5; maybe TRBD1 (5 bases). CDR3 protein: CASSPRQYQETQYF. DNA of the CDR3: TGTGCCAGCTCACCTCGACAGTATCAAGAGACCCAGTACTTC.